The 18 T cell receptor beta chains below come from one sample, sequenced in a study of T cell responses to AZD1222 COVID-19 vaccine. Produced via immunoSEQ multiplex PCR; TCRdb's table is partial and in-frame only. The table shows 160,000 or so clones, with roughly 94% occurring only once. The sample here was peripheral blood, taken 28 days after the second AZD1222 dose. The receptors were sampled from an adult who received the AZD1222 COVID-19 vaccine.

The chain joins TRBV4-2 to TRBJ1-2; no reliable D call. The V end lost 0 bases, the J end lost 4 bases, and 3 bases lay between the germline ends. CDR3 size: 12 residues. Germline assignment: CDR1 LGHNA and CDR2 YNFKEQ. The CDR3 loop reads CASSQDSYGYTF. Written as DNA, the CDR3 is TGTGCCAGCAGCCAAGACAGCTATGGCTACACCTTC.

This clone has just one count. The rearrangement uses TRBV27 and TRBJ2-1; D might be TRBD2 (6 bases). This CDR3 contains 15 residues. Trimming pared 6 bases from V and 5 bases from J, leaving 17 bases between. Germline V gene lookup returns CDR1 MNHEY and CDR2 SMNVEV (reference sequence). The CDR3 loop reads CASSLRDSSNNEQFF. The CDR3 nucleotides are TGTGCCAGCAGCCTCCGGGACTCCTCGAACAATGAGCAGTTCTTC.

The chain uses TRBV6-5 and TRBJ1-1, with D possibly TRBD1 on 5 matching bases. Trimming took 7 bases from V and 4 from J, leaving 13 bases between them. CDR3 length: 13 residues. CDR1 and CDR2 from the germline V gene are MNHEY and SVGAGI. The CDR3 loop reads CASTRSGGTEAFF. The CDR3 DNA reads TGTGCCAGCACCCGTTCGGGGGGCACTGAAGCTTTCTTT.

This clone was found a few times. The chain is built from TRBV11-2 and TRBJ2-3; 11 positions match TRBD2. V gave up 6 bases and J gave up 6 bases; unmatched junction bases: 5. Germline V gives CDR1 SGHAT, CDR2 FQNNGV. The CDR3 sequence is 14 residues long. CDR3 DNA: TGTGCCAGCAGGAGACTAGCGGGACCGGATACGCAGTATTTT. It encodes CASRRLAGPDTQYF.

The CDR3, as DNA: TGCGCCAGCAGTGAGTCTTGGACAGGGGGCGACGAGCAGTACTTC. It specifies CASSESWTGGDEQYF. The chain employs TRBV10-1 and TRBJ2-7, with 11 bases that match TRBD1. This CDR3 is 15 amino acids long. J lost 5 bases, V lost 0 bases, and 3 bases had no gene match. Germline V CDR1 and CDR2: WNHNN, SYGVQD (reference sequence).

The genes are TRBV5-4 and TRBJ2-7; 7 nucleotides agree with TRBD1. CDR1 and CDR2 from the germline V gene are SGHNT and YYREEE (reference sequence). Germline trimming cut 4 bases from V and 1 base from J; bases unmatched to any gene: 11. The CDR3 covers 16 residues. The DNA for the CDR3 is TGTGCCAGCAGCCCAAAGGGACAGCCCGTATCCTACGAGCAGTACTTC. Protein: CASSPKGQPVSYEQYF.

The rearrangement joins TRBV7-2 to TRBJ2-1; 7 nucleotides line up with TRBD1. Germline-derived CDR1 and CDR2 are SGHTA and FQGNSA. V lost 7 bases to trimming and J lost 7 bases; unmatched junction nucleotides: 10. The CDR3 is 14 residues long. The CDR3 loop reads CASKPGQWGNEQFF. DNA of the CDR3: TGTGCCAGCAAACCGGGACAGTGGGGAAATGAGCAGTTCTTC. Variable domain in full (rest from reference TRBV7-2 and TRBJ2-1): GAGVSQSPSNKVTEKGKDVELRCDPISGHTALYWYRQSLGQGLEFLIYFQGNSAPDKSGLPSDRFSAERTGGSVSTLTIQRTQQEDSAVYLCASKPGQWGNEQFFGPGTRLTVL.

CDR3 in DNA: TGTGCCAGCAGCTCCGGGCGACACCCCCGTCGAGATAGCAATCAGCCCCAGCATTTT. Translated: CASSSGRHPRRDSNQPQHF. The gene calls are TRBV28 and TRBJ1-5; D is undetermined. Germline CDR1 MDHEN, CDR2 SYDVKM. The CDR3 extends over 19 amino acids. V gave up 6 bases and J gave up 0 bases, with 24 bases separating them. Filled out from reference TRBV28 and TRBJ1-5, the complete variable domain reads DVKVTQSSRYLVKRTGEKVFLECVQDMDHENMFWYRQDPGLGLRLIYFSYDVKMKEKGDIPEGYSVSREKKERFSLILESASTNQTSMYLCASSSGRHPRRDSNQPQHFGDGTRLSIL.

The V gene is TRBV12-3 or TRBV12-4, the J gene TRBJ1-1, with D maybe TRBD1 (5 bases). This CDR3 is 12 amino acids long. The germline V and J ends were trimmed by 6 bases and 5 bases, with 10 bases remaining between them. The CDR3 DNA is TGTGCCAGCAGGATCAGGGTTACTGAAGCTTTCTTT. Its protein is CASRIRVTEAFF.

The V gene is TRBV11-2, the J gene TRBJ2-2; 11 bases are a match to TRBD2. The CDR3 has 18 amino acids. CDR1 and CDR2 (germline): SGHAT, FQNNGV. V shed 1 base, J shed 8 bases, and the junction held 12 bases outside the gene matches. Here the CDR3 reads CASSLVFTSGSLVGELFF. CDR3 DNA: TGTGCCAGCAGCTTAGTATTTACTAGCGGGAGTTTGGTTGGGGAGCTGTTTTTT. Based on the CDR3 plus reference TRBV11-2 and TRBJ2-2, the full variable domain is EAGVAQSPRYKIIEKRQSVAFWCNPISGHATLYWYQQILGQGPKLLIQFQNNGVVDDSQLPKDRFSAERLKGVDSTLKIQPAKLEDSAVYLCASSLVFTSGSLVGELFFGEGSRLTVL.

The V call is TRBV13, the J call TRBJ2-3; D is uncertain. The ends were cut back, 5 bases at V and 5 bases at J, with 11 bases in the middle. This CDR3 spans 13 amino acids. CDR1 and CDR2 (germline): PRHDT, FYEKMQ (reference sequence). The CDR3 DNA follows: TGTGCCAGCAGCACCCGACGGGTAGATACGCAGTATTTT. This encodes CASSTRRVDTQYF.

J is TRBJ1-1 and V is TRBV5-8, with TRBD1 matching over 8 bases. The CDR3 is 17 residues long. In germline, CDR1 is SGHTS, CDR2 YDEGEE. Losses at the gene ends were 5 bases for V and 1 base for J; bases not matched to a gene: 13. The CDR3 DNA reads TGTGCCAGCAGACCCAGGACTCGGACAGGGCCGAACACTGAAGCTTTCTTT. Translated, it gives CASRPRTRTGPNTEAFF.

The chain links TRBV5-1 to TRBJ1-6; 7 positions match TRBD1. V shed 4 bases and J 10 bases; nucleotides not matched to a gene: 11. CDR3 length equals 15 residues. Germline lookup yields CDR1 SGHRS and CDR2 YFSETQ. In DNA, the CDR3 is TGCGCCAGCAGCCCAATTCCCGGGACAGACTCACCCCTCCACTTT. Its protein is CASSPIPGTDSPLHF.

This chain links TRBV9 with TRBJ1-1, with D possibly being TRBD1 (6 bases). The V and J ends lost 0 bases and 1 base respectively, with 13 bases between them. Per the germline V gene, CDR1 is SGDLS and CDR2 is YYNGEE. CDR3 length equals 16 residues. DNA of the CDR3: TGTGCCAGCAGCGTAGGGACAGCTACCCCGAACACTGAAGCTTTCTTT. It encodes CASSVGTATPNTEAFF. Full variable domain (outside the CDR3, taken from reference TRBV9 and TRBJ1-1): DSGVTQTPKHLITATGQRVTLRCSPRSGDLSVYWYQQSLDQGLQFLIQYYNGEERAKGNILERFSAQQFPDLHSELNLSSLELGDSALYFCASSVGTATPNTEAFFGQGTRLTVV.

CDR3 loop: CASSSPGDANYGYTF. In nucleotides, the CDR3 is TGTGCCAGCAGCTCTCCAGGGGACGCTAACTATGGCTACACCTTC. The V and J genes are TRBV5-4 and TRBJ1-2, with D possibly being TRBD1 (6 bases). The CDR3 is made up of 15 amino acids. The germline CDR1 and CDR2 sequences are SGHNT and YYREEE (reference sequence). V lost 3 bases and J 0 bases, leaving 12 bases between the germline ends.

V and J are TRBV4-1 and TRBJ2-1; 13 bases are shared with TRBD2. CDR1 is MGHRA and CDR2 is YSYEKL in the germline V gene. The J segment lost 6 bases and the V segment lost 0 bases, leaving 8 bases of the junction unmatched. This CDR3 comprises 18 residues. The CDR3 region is CASSQDWTSGSKVNEQFF. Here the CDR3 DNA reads TGCGCCAGCAGCCAAGATTGGACTAGCGGGAGTAAGGTCAATGAGCAGTTCTTC.

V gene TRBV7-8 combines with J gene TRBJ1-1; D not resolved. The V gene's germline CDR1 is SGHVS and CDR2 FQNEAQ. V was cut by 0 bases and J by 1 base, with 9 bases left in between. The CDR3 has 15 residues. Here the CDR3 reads CASSLAGRTNTEAFF. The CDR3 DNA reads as TGTGCCAGCAGCTTAGCAGGCAGAACGAACACTGAAGCTTTCTTT. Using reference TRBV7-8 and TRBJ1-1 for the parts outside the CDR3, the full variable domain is GAGVSQSPRYKVAKRGQDVALRCDPISGHVSLFWYQQALGQGPEFLTYFQNEAQLDKSGLPSDRFFAERPEGSVSTLKIQRTQQEDSAVYLCASSLAGRTNTEAFFGQGTRLTVV.

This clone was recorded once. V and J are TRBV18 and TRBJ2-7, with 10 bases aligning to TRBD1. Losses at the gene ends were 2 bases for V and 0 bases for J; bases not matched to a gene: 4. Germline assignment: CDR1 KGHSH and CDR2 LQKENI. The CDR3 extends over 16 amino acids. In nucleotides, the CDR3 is TGTGCCAGCTCACCATTCGGACAGGGGGGCTCCTACGAGCAGTACTTC. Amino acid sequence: CASSPFGQGGSYEQYF.